The rows below give T cell receptor beta chains drawn from one sample of a study of blood T cell repertoires in COVID-19. TCRdb keeps only in-frame clones here, not all; method: immunoSEQ multiplex PCR. The sample holds about 400,000 clones, around 87% seen once. Source material: peripheral blood. The receptors stem from a human donor in a cohort sampled during active COVID-19. Each CDR3 is given with its conserved first and last residue. D genes are given only for firm matches. Not every row has a clone size; where given, it reads once, few, many or a size class.

V gene	CDR3 length	D gene	J gene	clone size	CDR3 DNA	CDR3 protein
TRBV2	16	TRBD2	TRBJ2-7	once	TGTGCCAGCAGTGAAGGTATAGCGGGGGAACCCTACGAGCAGTACTTC	CASSEGIAGEPYEQYF
TRBV11-3	16	TRBD2	TRBJ2-1	-	TGTGCCAGCAGCTTTCGGGGACTAGCGGGGTACAATGAGCAGTTCTTC	CASSFRGLAGYNEQFF
TRBV28	12	-	TRBJ1-2	once	TGTGCCAGCAGCCCGGACAGCGGTGGCTACACCTTC	CASSPDSGGYTF
TRBV29-1	14	-	TRBJ2-5	once	TGCAGCGTTGCCCAGGTCGGGGGTTACGGGACCCAGTACTTC	CSVAQVGGYGTQYF
TRBV5-1	16	-	TRBJ1-1	once	TGCGCCAGCAGCTTCGGCAGGGTCCCCTTAGGCACTGAAGCTTTCTTT	CASSFGRVPLGTEAFF
TRBV19	13	-	TRBJ2-5	-	TGTGCCAGTAGTGCGGGGACAGAAGAGACCCAGTACTTC	CASSAGTEETQYF
TRBV5-4	16	-	TRBJ2-1	once	TGTGCCAGCTCACCGAGAGCAACGAGCTCCTACAATGAGCAGTTCTTC	CASSPRATSSYNEQFF
TRBV19	15	-	TRBJ2-7	-	TGTGCCAGCAGAAGGGGTGGGACACCGATCTACGAGCAGTACTTC	CASRRGGTPIYEQYF
TRBV9	15	TRBD2	TRBJ2-3	-	TGTGCCAGCAGCCTCGGACTAGCGGGGCCAGATACGCAGTATTTT	CASSLGLAGPDTQYF
TRBV19	12	-	TRBJ2-3	once	TGTGCCAGTAGTCCCCTCTCGGATACGCAGTATTTT	CASSPLSDTQYF
TRBV12-3/TRBV12-4	13	-	TRBJ2-3	-	TGTGCCAGCAGTAAGGGAGTCACAGATACGCAGTATTTT	CASSKGVTDTQYF
TRBV28	19	TRBD1	TRBJ2-3	-	TGTGCCAGCAGTTTTCGGCGGGCCAGAGGGGGCGAGATTGTGGATACGCAGTATTTT	CASSFRRARGGEIVDTQYF
TRBV7-9	16	-	TRBJ1-1	-	TGTGCCAGCAGCTCCTCCGAGGAGGGATGGAACACTGAAGCTTTCTTT	CASSSSEEGWNTEAFF
TRBV15	19	TRBD2	TRBJ2-1	-	TGTGCCACCAGCAGAGAAGTGGGGCTAGCGGCCGTAGGAGACAATGAGCAGTTCTTC	CATSREVGLAAVGDNEQFF
TRBV5-4	12	-	TRBJ1-4	-	TGTGCCAGCAGCTTAAGGGGTGAAAAACTGTTTTTT	CASSLRGEKLFF
TRBV7-2	15	TRBD1	TRBJ1-6	-	TGTGCCAGCAGCTTAGTCGGGACAGAAAATTCACCCCTCCACTTT	CASSLVGTENSPLHF
TRBV6-6	15	-	TRBJ1-1	-	TGTGCCAGCAGTCCCACCCCGGTACCTGGCACTGAAGCTTTCTTT	CASSPTPVPGTEAFF
TRBV7-9	17	-	TRBJ1-2	-	TGTGCCAGCAGCTTAGCGCGCGTGGACATACCTTCCTATGGCTACACCTTC	CASSLARVDIPSYGYTF
TRBV4-1	15	TRBD1	TRBJ1-6	-	TGCGCCAGCAGCCAAGGGGACAGGGATAATTCACCCCTCCACTTT	CASSQGDRDNSPLHF
TRBV11-2	16	TRBD2	TRBJ2-5	-	TGTGCCAGCAGCCTGGGACTAGCGGGGGGGGAAGAGACCCAGTACTTC	CASSLGLAGGEETQYF
TRBV11-2	15	-	TRBJ2-3	-	TGTGCCAGCAGCTCAGGGGGGACTAGCACAGATACGCAGTATTTT	CASSSGGTSTDTQYF
TRBV19	14	-	TRBJ2-2	-	TGTGCCAGTAGTATAGACAGGGATTGGGGGGAGCTGTTTTTT	CASSIDRDWGELFF
TRBV6-2/TRBV6-3	14	-	TRBJ1-5	few	TGTGCCAGCAGTAGGGAGACCTTCAATCAGCCCCAGCATTTT	CASSRETFNQPQHF
TRBV30	18	TRBD1	TRBJ2-7	once	TGTGCCTGGAGAGCCAGAGGTTCGGGACAGGGTGTCCTTGGCGAGCAGTACTTC	CAWRARGSGQGVLGEQYF
TRBV28	15	-	TRBJ1-5	-	TGTGCCAGCAGTATTCTGACAGAAGGCAATCAGCCCCAGCATTTT	CASSILTEGNQPQHF
TRBV18	15	TRBD2	TRBJ2-5	-	TGTGCCAGCTCACCCGGGACTAGCGTAACAGAGACCCAGTACTTC	CASSPGTSVTETQYF
TRBV5-1	15	-	TRBJ2-5	once	TGCGCCAGCAGCCTGTCGGGGTCCAACCAAGAGACCCAGTACTTC	CASSLSGSNQETQYF
TRBV6-6	15	TRBD1	TRBJ2-7	-	TGTGCCAGCAGTCCTAGACAGGGGGCAGCCTACGAGCAGTACTTC	CASSPRQGAAYEQYF
TRBV6-1	12	-	TRBJ2-7	few	TGTGCCAGCAGTGAAACTTCCTACGAGCAGTACTTC	CASSETSYEQYF
TRBV19	13	-	TRBJ1-1	few	TGTGCCAGTAGGGGCGTAGAGGGAACTGAAGCTTTCTTT	CASRGVEGTEAFF
TRBV28	14	-	TRBJ2-1	-	TGTGCCAGCAGGTTGCCAGACAGTTACAATGAGCAGTTCTTC	CASRLPDSYNEQFF
TRBV7-2	14	TRBD1	TRBJ1-2	-	TGTGCCAGCAGCTTAGGACAGGGGAACTATGGCTACACCTTC	CASSLGQGNYGYTF
TRBV3-1/TRBV3-2	13	-	TRBJ1-5	-	TGTGCCAGCAGCCAAGGGAGATATCAGCCCCAGCATTTT	CASSQGRYQPQHF
TRBV12-3/TRBV12-4	12	-	TRBJ2-5	-	TGTGCCAGCACCTATGAGGGTACGGCCCAGTACTTC	CASTYEGTAQYF
TRBV2	14	-	TRBJ1-3	-	TGTGCCAGCTGCCGGGATTTCTCTGGAAACACCATATATTTT	CASCRDFSGNTIYF
TRBV6-6	14	-	TRBJ1-2	once	TGTGCCAGCAGTTACTCGAAAAAAACATATGGCTACACCTTC	CASSYSKKTYGYTF
TRBV5-6	16	-	TRBJ2-1	-	TGTGCCAGCAGCCGCCTCCTCAGGAATACAGGGAATGAGCAGTTCTTC	CASSRLLRNTGNEQFF
TRBV23-1	18	-	TRBJ1-4	-	TGCGCCAGCAGTCAATCGGGGCCCAGGGGCCTCCTTAATGAAAAACTGTTTTTT	CASSQSGPRGLLNEKLFF
TRBV5-8	15	TRBD1	TRBJ1-6	-	TGTGCCAGCAGCTTCCCTCGACAGGGCAGTTCACCCCTCCACTTT	CASSFPRQGSSPLHF
TRBV24-1	15	TRBD1	TRBJ2-1	-	TGTGCCACCTGTGCCGGACAGGGCGAGTCTGATGAGCAGTTCTTC	CATCAGQGESDEQFF
TRBV6-1	15	TRBD2	TRBJ2-1	-	TGTGCCAGCAGTGAAGAGCGGGGGGGCGAGAATGAGCAGTTCTTC	CASSEERGGENEQFF
TRBV15	15	TRBD1	TRBJ1-4	-	TGTGCCACCAGCAGACCGGGACAGGGAATTGAAAAACTGTTTTTT	CATSRPGQGIEKLFF
TRBV21-1	14	-	TRBJ2-2	-	TGTGCCAGCAGTGGAGGGCCCAGAACCGGGGAGCTGTTTTTT	CASSGGPRTGELFF
TRBV10-3	13	-	TRBJ1-1	few	TGTGCCATCAGTACCGAGAGAAACACTGAAGCTTTCTTT	CAISTERNTEAFF
TRBV11-1	15	-	TRBJ1-1	-	TGTGCCAGCAGCGACGACATCGGGGTGAACACTGAAGCTTTCTTT	CASSDDIGVNTEAFF
TRBV5-1	13	-	TRBJ1-1	-	TGCGCCAGCAGCTTGGTGGGAGGGGATGAAGCTTTCTTT	CASSLVGGDEAFF
TRBV5-1	14	-	TRBJ1-2	-	TGCGCCAGCAGCTTGGATACGGACACCTATGGCTACACCTTC	CASSLDTDTYGYTF
TRBV30	14	-	TRBJ1-1	-	TGTGCCTGGAGTGCCCGGGGGGGCAACACTGAAGCTTTCTTT	CAWSARGGNTEAFF
TRBV19	14	-	TRBJ1-1	-	TGTGCCAGTAGTATCGGGATGGCGAACACTGAAGCTTTCTTT	CASSIGMANTEAFF
TRBV4-2	16	TRBD1	TRBJ1-3	-	TGTGCCAGCAGCCAACTGGGACAGGGGACTGGAAACACCATATATTTT	CASSQLGQGTGNTIYF
TRBV2	14	TRBD2	TRBJ2-1	once	TGTGCCAGCAGAGCTAGCGGGGGGGCGAATGAGCAGTTCTTC	CASRASGGANEQFF
TRBV2	15	TRBD2	TRBJ2-1	-	TGTGCCAGCAATCCACTAGCGGGAGGTTCAGGAGAGCAGTTCTTC	CASNPLAGGSGEQFF
TRBV7-8	16	-	TRBJ2-1	-	TGTGCCAGCAGGCCCGACAGACAAGGCACATACAATGAGCAGTTCTTC	CASRPDRQGTYNEQFF
TRBV27	14	TRBD2	TRBJ2-7	-	TGTGCCAGCAGTTGGGGGGGAGCTAGAAACGAGCAGTACTTC	CASSWGGARNEQYF
TRBV19	17	-	TRBJ1-6	-	TGTGCCAGTAGTGCCGGGAGTACAGAAGAGAATGGTTCACCCCTCCACTTT	CASSAGSTEENGSPLHF
TRBV5-1	13	-	TRBJ2-3	once	TGCGCCAGCAGCTTGTCGGGGGCAGATACGCAGTATTTT	CASSLSGADTQYF
TRBV7-6	15	TRBD1	TRBJ1-5	once	TGTGCCAGCAGCCCGGGGACAGCTGGCAATCAGCCCCAGCATTTT	CASSPGTAGNQPQHF
TRBV5-4	17	TRBD2	TRBJ2-4	-	TGTGCCAGCAGTTCCTCAGAAGGCGGGGGAGATAAAAACATTCAGTACTTC	CASSSSEGGGDKNIQYF